The TCR beta chain described here comes from a study of blood T cell repertoires in COVID-19. Study-level information: Some COVID-19 samples were acute and others convalescent; all came from the United States, Italy and Spain. The analysed material was cDNA or gDNA that came from T cells, B-cell-depleted T cells, or PBMCs.

Per the original methods: Amplifying reference gene primers gave estimates of nucleated cell counts. Sequenced by immunoSEQ multiplex PCR; TCRdb stores in-frame clones only, minus some. D and trimming were read from the DNA, whereas the V and J calls and clone size are those reported in that table. The sample holds just over 75,000 clones, roughly 89% seen once. The CDR3 totals 16 residues. The V and J ends lost 2 bases and 3 bases, in that order; junction bases with no gene match: 8. The germline CDR1 and CDR2 sequences are SGHRS and YFSETQ. This chain joins TRBV5-1 and TRBJ2-7; 10 bases line up with TRBD2. This TCR came from a woman at least 80 years old with active or convalescent COVID-19. The sequencing input was peripheral blood. The CDR3, as DNA: TGCGCCAGCAGCTTAGGGGACAGCGGGAGGGTCTACGAGCAGTACTTC. It specifies CASSLGDSGRVYEQYF. Filled out from reference TRBV5-1 and TRBJ2-7, the complete variable domain reads KAGVTQTPRYLIKTRGQQVTLSCSPISGHRSVSWYQQTPGQGLQFLFEYFSETQRNKGNFPGRFSGRQFSNSRSEMNVSTLELGDSALYLCASSLGDSGRVYEQYFGPGTRLTVT.